This TCR beta chain was identified during a study of OX40 agonist ivuxolimab in advanced cancers. Across the whole study: The drug used for patients, ivuxolimab, was an agonistic anti-OX40 (CD134) antibody. Melanoma, hepatocellular carcinoma, head and neck or renal cell cancer occurred in dose-escalation patients. Study-wide results and limits: Average numbers of expanded clones were greater in CD8+ T cells than in CD4+.

This table comes from immunoSEQ multiplex PCR, and its TCRdb copy is limited to in-frame clones, with some not included. The sample comprises tens of thousands of clones, roughly 80% of which are singletons, and 1.1% rests with the top ten. As regards this clone: Its antigen is currently unknown.

The CDR3 contains 14 residues. V was shortened by 5 bases and J by 4 bases, with 12 bases between the two germline ends. In germline, CDR1 is LNHDA, CDR2 SQIVND (reference sequence). It was autoimmune disease history or systemic immunosuppression that excluded patients. The TCR originated in an adult with an advanced solid tumor such as melanoma, head and neck, liver or kidney cancer. The chain links TRBV19 to TRBJ1-3; perhaps TRBD1 as D (5 bases). This material consisted of CD4+ or CD8+ T cells sorted from blood, taken in a trial of the OX40 agonist ivuxolimab. The CDR3 bases are TGTGCCAGTAGTTTGGGACCATCCGGAAACACCATATATTTT. As protein: CASSLGPSGNTIYF.